These 32 T cell receptor beta chains were all obtained from the same sample, sequenced in a study of blood T cell repertoires in COVID-19. Clones were read by immunoSEQ multiplex PCR, and TCRdb kept only the in-frame ones, dropping some. The table lists approximately 140,000 clones, 80% to 90% of them singletons. The sequenced material came from peripheral blood. These receptors all come from a woman aged 55-69 years with acute or convalescent COVID-19.

The V and J genes are TRBV2 and TRBJ1-1, with D possibly being TRBD1 (6 bases). The CDR3 is 15 residues long. CDR1 is SNHLY and CDR2 is FYNNEI in the germline V gene. Between the trimmed V and J ends, which lost 5 bases and 6 bases, there was a span of 19 bases. The CDR3 spells CASSLDRSTGPEAFF. In nucleotides, the CDR3 is TGTGCCAGCAGTCTGGACAGATCGACTGGGCCTGAAGCTTTCTTT.

The V gene is TRBV2, the J gene TRBJ1-1; D perhaps matches TRBD1 (5 bases). The CDR3 totals 14 residues. In germline, CDR1 is SNHLY, CDR2 FYNNEI. V was pared by 2 bases and J by 4 bases, with 11 bases between. The CDR3 bases are TGTGCCAGCAGTGAAAGGTCAGGGCCCACTGAAGCTTTCTTT. It yields the protein CASSERSGPTEAFF.

This clone has a handful of counts. The chain joins TRBV19 to TRBJ2-2, with 8 bases lining up with TRBD1. The CDR3 spans 17 residues. The trim removed 6 bases at V and 4 bases at J, leaving 13 bases unmatched. Germline CDR1 is LNHDA and CDR2 is SQIVND (reference sequence). CDR3: CASRPDFGTGRTGELFF. The CDR3 bases are TGTGCCAGTAGGCCCGATTTCGGGACAGGACGCACCGGGGAGCTGTTTTTT.

The chain has TRBV28 and TRBJ1-6; 7 bases agree with TRBD1. The germline V gene encodes CDR1 MDHEN and CDR2 SYDVKM. V dropped 7 bases and J dropped 7; count of bases not matched to a gene: 7. CDR3 length: 14 amino acids. CDR3 sequence reads: CASNIGTVNSPLHF. The CDR3 DNA reads as TGTGCCAGCAATATTGGGACAGTAAATTCACCCCTCCACTTT.

The J gene is TRBJ2-1, the V gene TRBV7-2; 14 bases are shared with TRBD2. CDR3 length equals 14 residues. Germline V gene lookup returns CDR1 SGHTA and CDR2 FQGNSA. V trimming: 5 bases; J trimming: 16 bases; junction bases outside the gene matches: 10. The CDR3 DNA is TGTGCCAGCAGCCCTCCTCAGACTAGCGGGGGGGCTTTCTTC. It is translated as CASSPPQTSGGAFF.

This clone was seen a handful of times. V gene TRBV19 combines with J gene TRBJ2-2, with 11 bases aligning to TRBD1. The length of the CDR3 is 15 residues. Per the germline V gene, CDR1 is LNHDA and CDR2 is SQIVND (reference sequence). V gave up 5 bases and J gave up 5 bases; unmatched junction bases: 4. The CDR3 loop is CASSPGQGGTGELFF. The CDR3 coding sequence is TGTGCCAGTAGTCCGGGACAGGGGGGAACCGGGGAGCTGTTTTTT.

This sequence joins TRBV19 and TRBJ2-3, with D maybe TRBD1 (6 bases). V lost 3 bases and J 4 bases, leaving 11 bases between the germline ends. CDR1 and CDR2 (germline): LNHDA, SQIVND (reference sequence). This CDR3 has 14 amino acids. CDR3 coding DNA: TGTGCCAGTAGTATTGAACAGGGCGCAGATACGCAGTATTTT. Translating gives CASSIEQGADTQYF.

This chain links TRBV7-9 with TRBJ2-7; TRBD1 matches 11 bases. V dropped 8 bases and J dropped 5; count of bases not matched to a gene: 11. The length of the CDR3 is 15 residues. Germline CDR1 reads SEHNR; CDR2 reads FQNEAQ (reference sequence). CDR3 sequence reads: CASSVGQGVKNEQYF. CDR3 coding DNA: TGTGCCAGCTCTGTGGGACAGGGGGTGAAGAACGAGCAGTACTTC.

The V call is TRBV19, the J call TRBJ1-3; D is uncertain. Trimming took 4 bases from V and 1 from J, leaving 8 bases between them. This CDR3 has 14 amino acids. The germline V gene has CDR1 LNHDA and CDR2 SQIVND (reference sequence). As DNA, the CDR3 is TGTGCCAGTAGTACCCAGTCTTCTGGAAACACCATATATTTT. As protein: CASSTQSSGNTIYF.

This sequence joins TRBV5-1 and TRBJ2-5, with 11 nucleotides matching TRBD1. Trimming cost V 6 bases and J 4 bases; bases outside gene matches: 5. The CDR3 runs to 14 residues. Per the germline V gene, CDR1 is SGHRS and CDR2 is YFSETQ. The DNA for the CDR3 is TGCGCCAGCAACTCCGGGACAGGGGGAGAGACCCAGTACTTC. Its translation: CASNSGTGGETQYF.

Comments on this clone: Compared with germline, one end of the junction differs, possibly owing to a read error. The chain combines TRBV28 with TRBJ1-5; unclear D gene. The CDR3 covers 11 residues. Germline CDR1 MDHEN, CDR2 SYDVKM. CDR3 nucleotides: TGTGCCAGCAGCAGGACTCGGAGTTTGAATTTT. As protein: CASSRTRSLNF.

The V call is TRBV4-3, the J call TRBJ2-1; 8 bases are shared with TRBD2. From germline, CDR1 is LGHNA and CDR2 YSLEER. V shed 3 bases and J 5 bases; nucleotides not matched to a gene: 9. This CDR3 comprises 16 residues. The CDR3: CASSQASGGSHNEQFF. The CDR3 coding sequence is TGCGCCAGCAGCCAGGCCAGCGGGGGCTCACACAATGAGCAGTTCTTC.

This clone was seen more than once but under ten times. The rearrangement uses TRBV5-1 and TRBJ1-3; 9 bases are a match to TRBD1. The V gene end was trimmed by 4 bases and the J gene end by 0 bases; junction bases not matched to a gene: 2. CDR1 and CDR2 from the germline V gene are SGHRS and YFSETQ. CDR3 size: 15 residues. The CDR3 DNA sequence: TGCGCCAGCAGCCGGGGACAGGGCTCTGGAAACACCATATATTTT. It is translated as CASSRGQGSGNTIYF.

V is TRBV7-9 and J is TRBJ1-2; D possibly corresponds to TRBD1 (6 bases). Per the germline V gene, CDR1 is SEHNR and CDR2 is FQNEAQ (reference sequence). The CDR3 consists of 14 residues. Trimming shortened V by 0 bases and J by 3 bases, and 8 bases separated the two germline ends. The CDR3 loop is CASSLAGADYGYTF. The DNA of the CDR3 is TGTGCCAGCAGCTTAGCGGGGGCGGACTATGGCTACACCTTC.

The chain recombines TRBV18 with TRBJ2-2; D perhaps matches TRBD1 (5 bases). Trimming left V 6 bases short and J 5 bases short, with 13 bases between. Germline V lookup: CDR1 KGHSH, CDR2 LQKENI. The CDR3 runs to 14 residues. The CDR3 sequence: CASSRGLETGELFF. The CDR3, as DNA: TGTGCCAGCTCTAGGGGCCTCGAGACCGGGGAGCTGTTTTTT.

There are a few counts of this clone. V gene TRBV21-1 combines with J gene TRBJ2-7; whether TRBD2, the table's D call, matches the DNA was not checked. TRBV21-1 is deemed a pseudogene. The CDR3 consists of 15 residues. The CDR3 sequence is CASSKVAVSSYEQYF. The CDR3 nucleotides read TGTGCCAGCAGCAAAGTAGCAGTGAGCTCCTACGAGCAGTACTTC.

The table lists this clone with a count of one. The chain joins TRBV5-4 to TRBJ2-3, with 9 bases matching TRBD1. Germline V lookup: CDR1 SGHNT, CDR2 YYREEE (reference sequence). This CDR3 has 12 residues. The J segment lost 14 bases and the V segment lost 4 bases, leaving 8 bases of the junction unmatched. CDR3 region: CASSPGTGSPYF. The CDR3 coding sequence is TGTGCCAGCAGCCCGGGGACAGGGTCTCCGTATTTT. Complete variable domain (other parts from reference TRBV5-4 and TRBJ2-3): ETGVTQSPTHLIKTRGQQVTLRCSSQSGHNTVSWYQQALGQGPQFIFQYYREEENGRGNFPPRFSGLQFPNYSSELNVNALELDDSALYLCASSPGTGSPYFGPGTRLTVL.

The V call is TRBV10-3, the J call TRBJ2-2, with a tentative D call TRBD1 (5 bases). This CDR3 comprises 15 residues. The germline V and J ends were trimmed by 4 bases and 3 bases, with 12 bases remaining between them. Germline CDR1 and CDR2: ENHRY and SYGVKD. This CDR3 reads CAISGGRTYTGELFF. For the CDR3, the DNA is TGTGCCATCAGTGGGGGCAGGACATACACCGGGGAGCTGTTTTTT.

J is TRBJ1-1 and V is TRBV9; the match to TRBD1 covers 10 bases. From germline, CDR1 is SGDLS and CDR2 YYNGEE. The length of the CDR3 is 15 residues. With 3 bases clipped from V and 4 bases from J, the junction kept 6 bases outside the gene matches. Written as DNA, the CDR3 is TGTGCCAGCAGCGCTGGGACAGGGGTTGCCACTGAAGCTTTCTTT. Protein sequence: CASSAGTGVATEAFF.

The rearrangement links TRBV5-1 to TRBJ1-2; D may be TRBD1 (5 bases). Looked up from germline, CDR1 is SGHRS and CDR2 is YFSETQ. This CDR3 contains 14 residues. Between the trimmed V and J ends, which lost 4 bases and 3 bases, there was a span of 13 bases. The CDR3 is CASSPGDDYYGYTF. CDR3 nucleotides: TGCGCCAGCAGCCCGGGGGACGACTACTATGGCTACACCTTC.

A single count supports this clone. This chain joins TRBV2 and TRBJ2-7; tentative D call: TRBD1 (5 bases). Germline-derived CDR1 and CDR2 are SNHLY and FYNNEI. The V gene lost 6 bases and the J gene lost 1 base, with 10 bases spanning the gap. The CDR3 has 13 amino acids. CDR3 DNA: TGTGCCAGCAGCTTGGACACTTCCTACGAGCAGTACTTC. It translates to CASSLDTSYEQYF.

V gene TRBV5-1 combines with J gene TRBJ2-2, with 9 bases fitting TRBD1. The CDR3 runs 16 residues. Trimming cost V 3 bases and J 3 bases; bases outside gene matches: 6. Germline V gene data show CDR1 as SGHRS and CDR2 as YFSETQ. The CDR3 nucleotides read TGCGCCAGCAGCTCGTTCGGGACAGGGTACACCGGGGAGCTGTTTTTT. This sequence encodes CASSSFGTGYTGELFF.

The V call is TRBV6-6, the J call TRBJ2-1; 14 nucleotides align to TRBD2. This CDR3 contains 15 residues. Germline loops: CDR1 MNHNY, CDR2 SVGAGI (reference sequence). Losses at the gene ends were 6 bases for V and 8 bases for J; bases not matched to a gene: 6. The CDR3 coding sequence is TGTGCCAGCAGCCGACTAGCGGGGGGGCATCATGAGCAGTTCTTC. Translated: CASSRLAGGHHEQFF.

This clone showed up just a few times. This chain joins TRBV10-3 and TRBJ1-1; D not resolved. Trimming stripped 2 bases from V and 1 base from J, with 11 bases between. The CDR3 loop spans 15 amino acids. Germline-derived CDR1 and CDR2 are ENHRY and SYGVKD. The CDR3 spells CAISEPAGENTEAFF. The CDR3 coding sequence is TGTGCCATCAGTGAGCCCGCCGGGGAGAACACTGAAGCTTTCTTT.

The rearrangement joins TRBV6-6 to TRBJ2-1; 11 bases are a match to TRBD1. The junction had 8 bases not matched to a gene; V was cut back by 5 bases and J by 8 bases. CDR1 is MNHNY, CDR2 SVGAGI, per germline (reference sequence). This CDR3 comprises 15 residues. The CDR3 region is CASSRDRGDRYEQFF. The DNA of the CDR3 is TGTGCCAGCAGTCGGGACAGGGGGGACCGCTATGAGCAGTTCTTC.

The V call is TRBV2, the J call TRBJ2-5, with TRBD1 identical over 7 bases. Germline-derived CDR1 and CDR2 are SNHLY and FYNNEI. V dropped 6 bases and J dropped 1; count of bases not matched to a gene: 8. This CDR3 region has 15 residues. The CDR3 DNA sequence: TGTGCCAGCAGGAGAGAGACAGGGCCCCAAGAGACCCAGTACTTC. As protein: CASRRETGPQETQYF.

The rearrangement uses TRBV28 and TRBJ2-3; D is possibly TRBD2 (5 bases). CDR3 size: 14 residues. Germline CDR1 and CDR2: MDHEN and SYDVKM. V gave up 5 bases and J gave up 2 bases, with 11 bases separating them. CDR3 loop: CASSPWTVTDTQYF. The CDR3 coding sequence is TGTGCCAGCAGTCCATGGACTGTCACAGATACGCAGTATTTT.

V gene TRBV10-3 combines with J gene TRBJ1-1; the D gene is possibly TRBD1 (5 bases). V dropped 2 bases and J dropped 7 bases, with 5 bases sitting between them. Germline CDR1 is ENHRY and CDR2 is SYGVKD. This CDR3 has 11 residues. The CDR3 bases are TGTGCCATCAGTGAGACAGGTGAAGCTTTCTTT. Protein: CAISETGEAFF.

V gene TRBV5-1 combines with J gene TRBJ2-2, with D possibly being TRBD2 (7 bases). The germline V gene encodes CDR1 SGHRS and CDR2 YFSETQ. V was clipped by 7 bases and J by 4 bases, with 17 bases between them. This CDR3 spans 15 amino acids. CDR3: CASVFGGQVTGELFF. The CDR3 region has the DNA TGCGCCAGCGTCTTCGGGGGGCAGGTCACCGGGGAGCTGTTTTTT. Full variable domain (outside the CDR3, taken from reference TRBV5-1 and TRBJ2-2): KAGVTQTPRYLIKTRGQQVTLSCSPISGHRSVSWYQQTPGQGLQFLFEYFSETQRNKGNFPGRFSGRQFSNSRSEMNVSTLELGDSALYLCASVFGGQVTGELFFGEGSRLTVL.

The rearrangement uses TRBV28 and TRBJ2-7; TRBD1 matches at 12 bases. The CDR3 totals 14 residues. Unmatched junction bases numbered 4, after V lost 4 bases and J lost 6 bases. Germline V CDR1 and CDR2: MDHEN, SYDVKM. CDR3 amino acids: CASSSGQGALEQYF. The DNA of the CDR3 is TGTGCCAGCAGTTCGGGACAGGGGGCGCTCGAGCAGTACTTC.

This clone is a singleton in its sample. The CDR3: CASSQGRLGGGVQETQYF. CDR3 DNA sequence: TGTGCCAGCAGTCAGGGGCGGCTTGGCGGGGGGGTCCAAGAGACCCAGTACTTC. The chain combines TRBV6-6 with TRBJ2-5; 9 nucleotides line up with TRBD2. The CDR3 spans 18 residues. The V and J ends lost 5 bases and 1 base, in that order; junction bases with no gene match: 14. Germline CDR1 is MNHNY and CDR2 is SVGAGI (reference sequence).

This chain joins TRBV12-3 or TRBV12-4 and TRBJ1-4; D call uncertain. V dropped 3 bases and J dropped 8 bases, with 4 bases sitting between them. The CDR3 covers 11 residues. CDR3 region: CASSFGEKLFF. The DNA of the CDR3 is TGTGCCAGCAGTTTCGGGGAAAAACTGTTTTTT.